This T cell receptor beta chain emerged from a study of T cells after yellow fever vaccination. Findings of the study overall: Abundant bulk-population clonotypes could contaminate the FACS-sorted repertoires. It was the secondary response that reached its peak faster, day 5 versus 15, but it was weaker.

TCRdb processed the 5' RACE reads anew with MiXCR; each CDR3 protein has one entry. The table has around 300,000 distinct CDR3 sequences, 4.1% seen once. Trimming took 6 bases from V and 2 from J, leaving 19 bases between them. Germline V CDR1 and CDR2: KGHSH, LQKENI. The CDR3 totals 16 residues. With regard to this clonotype: Its antigen remains unidentified.

The material was PBMCs, obtained 5 days after the yellow fever booster vaccination. This rearrangement joins TRBV18 to TRBJ2-5; a weak D match, TRBD2 (5 bases). The clonotype comes from a man between 18 and 35 years old who received the YFV17D yellow fever vaccine. The chain's CDR3 is CASSPARSSGQETQYF. Written as DNA, the CDR3 is TGTGCCAGCTCGCCGGCTAGGTCGAGCGGACAAGAGACCCAGTACTTC.